This entry lists 25 T cell receptor beta chains sequenced from one sample in a study of blood T cell repertoires in COVID-19 (TCRdb year 2020). The library was generated by the immunoSEQ multiplex PCR assay. Here the immuneACCESS table is served through TCRdb, limited to in-frame sequences with V and J called. Missing clones are a known gap in these copies; in checked studies unresolved V genes cover under half, and the rest lacks a known reason. Counted in this sample were tens of thousands of clones; roughly four fifths of them appeared once. Of the sample, over 7% falls within the top ten clones. The source material was peripheral blood. The receptors come from a human donor in a cohort sampled during active COVID-19.

V usage is TRBV27 and J usage is TRBJ2-5; D ambiguous. V was pared by 5 bases and J by 7 bases, with 14 bases between. The germline V gene has CDR1 MNHEY and CDR2 SMNVEV (reference sequence). The CDR3 spans 13 residues. CDR3 bases: TGTGCCAGCAGTCTTCTGAGTATCGGGACCCAGTACTTC. Translation: CASSLLSIGTQYF.

Here the CDR3 reads CASSLVGIRLETQYF. The CDR3 DNA follows: TGTGCCAGCAGCTTAGTGGGCATACGGTTAGAGACCCAGTACTTC. The chain links TRBV7-2 to TRBJ2-5, with D unresolved. The germline V and J ends were trimmed by 1 base and 4 bases, with 13 bases remaining between them. Germline V lookup: CDR1 SGHTA, CDR2 FQGNSA. The CDR3 is 15 residues long.

CDR3 nucleotides: TGCAGCGTTGACGGAGGCGAGTTCTTC. This encodes CSVDGGEFF. V gene TRBV29-1 combines with J gene TRBJ2-1; D is possibly TRBD2 (5 bases). V lost 3 bases, J lost 14 bases, and 8 bases lay in between. The CDR3 runs to 9 residues. Germline V gene sequence: CDR1 SQVTM, CDR2 ANQGSEA.

The chain combines TRBV19 with TRBJ1-2; D not resolved. This CDR3 has 13 residues. The V end lost 6 bases, the J end lost 4 bases, and 12 bases lay between the germline ends. Germline V gene sequence: CDR1 LNHDA, CDR2 SQIVND (reference sequence). CDR3 region: CASRSTGSYGYTF. CDR3 sequence (DNA): TGTGCCAGTAGATCAACCGGGTCCTATGGCTACACCTTC.

The rearrangement links TRBV9 to TRBJ1-1; TRBD1 might be the D (5 bases). The ends were cut back, 1 base at V and 0 bases at J, with 10 bases in the middle. Germline V gene lookup returns CDR1 SGDLS and CDR2 YYNGEE. The CDR3 sequence is 15 residues long. CDR3 in amino acids: CASSVQQDMNTEAFF. The CDR3 DNA is TGTGCCAGCAGCGTACAACAGGACATGAACACTGAAGCTTTCTTT.

The V call is TRBV19, the J call TRBJ1-2; weak D call: TRBD1 (5 bases). The CDR3 loop spans 14 amino acids. Germline assignment: CDR1 LNHDA and CDR2 SQIVND (reference sequence). V shed 1 base and J shed 4 bases, with 10 bases lying between them. The CDR3 bases are TGTGCCAGTAGTATAGCGTGGCAGGGCTATGGCTACACCTTC. This codes for CASSIAWQGYGYTF. The full variable domain, its missing parts supplied by reference TRBV19 and TRBJ1-2, is DGGITQSPKYLFRKEGQNVTLSCEQNLNHDAMYWYRQDPGQGLRLIYYSQIVNDFQKGDIAEGYSVSREKKESFPLTVTSAQKNPTAFYLCASSIAWQGYGYTFGSGTRLTVV.

The rearrangement links TRBV5-1 to TRBJ1-3; 8 bases match TRBD1. The CDR3 is 15 amino acids. CDR1 and CDR2 (germline): SGHRS, YFSETQ. V gave up 6 bases and J gave up 4 bases; unmatched junction bases: 9. For the CDR3, the DNA is TGCGCCAGCAACCTTGGACAGGGCCCCGGAAACACCATATATTTT. Its protein is CASNLGQGPGNTIYF.

This chain uses TRBV2 with TRBJ2-7; the D gene is possibly TRBD1 (6 bases). V was trimmed by 5 bases and J by 0 bases, leaving 11 bases between them. The CDR3 has 14 residues. CDR1 is SNHLY, CDR2 FYNNEI, per germline. This chain's CDR3 is CASSLGQLSYEQYF. The CDR3 DNA follows: TGTGCCAGCAGTTTAGGACAGCTCTCCTACGAGCAGTACTTC.

The V and J genes are TRBV19 and TRBJ2-4, with TRBD1 matching 8 bases. The CDR3 totals 16 residues. Germline values: CDR1 LNHDA, CDR2 SQIVND (reference sequence). V was clipped by 2 bases and J by 5 bases; unmatched bases: 8. The CDR3 sequence: CASSITPRGPQNIQYF. In DNA, the CDR3 is TGTGCCAGTAGTATAACGCCCAGGGGGCCTCAAAACATTCAGTACTTC.

V and J are TRBV6-6 and TRBJ2-7; TRBD2 agrees at 8 bases. CDR3 size: 14 residues. CDR1 is MNHNY, CDR2 SVGAGI, per germline (reference sequence). Unmatched junction bases numbered 8, after V lost 7 bases and J lost 3 bases. The CDR3 bases are TGTGCCAGCATGGGGGGGGCGGGGGGCTACGAGCAGTACTTC. Translation: CASMGGAGGYEQYF.

The CDR3 nucleotides read TGTGCCAGCAGTGGGGGAGGGCAGTACTCTGGAAACACCATATATTTT. This gives the protein CASSGGGQYSGNTIYF. The rearrangement joins TRBV27 to TRBJ1-3, with D perhaps matching TRBD1 (5 bases). This CDR3 has 16 residues. V lost 5 bases, J lost 0 bases, and 14 bases lay in between. Germline V gives CDR1 MNHEY, CDR2 SMNVEV (reference sequence).

V and J are TRBV15 and TRBJ2-7; D unresolved. Trimming removed 5 bases from V and 0 bases from J, with 5 bases in between. Germline lookup yields CDR1 LNHNV and CDR2 YYDKDF (reference sequence). This CDR3 is 12 amino acids long. In DNA form, the CDR3 reads TGTGCCACCAGCGCAGACTCCTACGAGCAGTACTTC. It specifies CATSADSYEQYF.

This chain connects TRBV2 to TRBJ1-6, with unresolved D. Trimming took off 4 bases at V and 5 bases at J, with 6 bases between the two ends. Germline CDR1 is SNHLY and CDR2 is FYNNEI. The CDR3 totals 13 residues. The CDR3 reads CASSVQDNSPLHF. Written as DNA, the CDR3 is TGTGCCAGCAGTGTCCAGGATAATTCACCCCTCCACTTT.

V usage is TRBV5-5 and J usage is TRBJ2-7; 8 bases map to TRBD1. Unmatched junction bases numbered 6, after V lost 1 base and J lost 3 bases. Per germline, CDR1 SGHKS and CDR2 YYEKEE (reference sequence). CDR3 length: 15 residues. CDR3 region: CASSLSAGGVYEQYF. The CDR3 DNA is TGTGCCAGCAGCTTGTCGGCAGGGGGCGTCTACGAGCAGTACTTC.

V is TRBV30 and J is TRBJ1-1; D not certain. Germline CDR1 and CDR2: GTSNPN and SVGIG (reference sequence). The CDR3 totals 13 residues. The germline V and J ends were trimmed by 2 bases and 1 base, with 8 bases remaining between them. Here the CDR3 reads CAWSRSGNTEAFF. CDR3 nucleotides: TGTGCCTGGAGTCGATCAGGGAACACTGAAGCTTTCTTT. The complete variable domain, with remaining parts taken from reference TRBV30 and TRBJ1-1, reads SQTIHQWPATLVQPVGSPLSLECTVEGTSNPNLYWYRQAAGRGLQLLFYSVGIGQISSEVPQNLSASRPQDRQFILSSKKLLLSDSGFYLCAWSRSGNTEAFFGQGTRLTVV.

There are a few counts of this clone. The chain joins TRBV7-9 to TRBJ1-2; D is unclear. Trimming pared 6 bases from V and 3 bases from J, leaving 11 bases between. Germline V lookup: CDR1 SEHNR, CDR2 FQNEAQ (reference sequence). The CDR3 sequence is 13 residues long. The CDR3 spells CASRDTEYYGYTF. CDR3 coding DNA: TGTGCCAGCAGAGATACAGAGTACTATGGCTACACCTTC.

This clone was recorded a few times. The chain has TRBV4-1 and TRBJ2-7; 8 bases match TRBD1. The germline V gene has CDR1 MGHRA and CDR2 YSYEKL. The CDR3 loop spans 15 amino acids. V shed 1 base, J shed 6 bases, and the junction held 8 bases outside the gene matches. The CDR3 protein is CASSQASQGAREQYF. The DNA of the CDR3 is TGCGCCAGCAGCCAAGCTAGTCAGGGGGCTCGCGAGCAGTACTTC.

This clone has more than one count but fewer than ten. The chain combines TRBV4-1 with TRBJ2-1, with D perhaps TRBD1 (7 bases). V lost 2 bases and J 0 bases, leaving 23 bases between the germline ends. Looked up from germline, CDR1 is MGHRA and CDR2 is YSYEKL. The CDR3 is 20 residues long. CDR3 in amino acids: CASSQFSGQGGLSSYNEQFF. The CDR3 DNA reads TGCGCCAGCAGCCAATTCTCCGGGCAGGGGGGTCTCAGCTCCTACAATGAGCAGTTCTTC.

This clone has just a few counts. The chain has TRBV5-4 and TRBJ2-6; D gene ambiguous. CDR3 length: 15 amino acids. The germline CDR1 and CDR2 sequences are SGHNT and YYREEE (reference sequence). V shed 3 bases and J shed 0 bases, with 7 bases lying between them. The CDR3 DNA sequence: TGTGCCAGCAGCTATTTAAACTCTGGGGCCAACGTCCTGACTTTC. Translation: CASSYLNSGANVLTF.

The V and J genes are TRBV30 and TRBJ1-4; possible D gene TRBD1, 5 bases. Germline V CDR1 and CDR2: GTSNPN, SVGIG (reference sequence). This CDR3 has 16 residues. Trimming pared 0 bases from V and 4 bases from J, leaving 15 bases between. In DNA, the CDR3 is TGTGCCTGGAGTGTAAAGGGGCGGCGGGATAATGAAAAACTGTTTTTT. Its translation is CAWSVKGRRDNEKLFF.

The V call is TRBV11-3, the J call TRBJ2-5; 9 nucleotides align to TRBD1. Germline values: CDR1 SGHNT, CDR2 YENEEA. With V trimmed by 5 bases and J by 5 bases, 6 bases remained unmatched. The CDR3 runs to 14 residues. The CDR3 loop is CASSNRGTGETQYF. In DNA, the CDR3 is TGTGCCAGCAGCAACAGGGGGACAGGGGAGACCCAGTACTTC. Drawing the rest from reference TRBV11-3 and TRBJ2-5, the complete variable domain is EAGVVQSPRYKIIEKKQPVAFWCNPISGHNTLYWYLQNLGQGPELLIRYENEEAVDDSQLPKDRFSAERLKGVDSTLKIQPAELGDSAVYLCASSNRGTGETQYFGPGTRLLVL.

The rearrangement uses TRBV6-5 and TRBJ1-2; D gene unclear. Germline loops: CDR1 MNHEY, CDR2 SVGAGI. The CDR3 is made up of 14 amino acids. Deletions cut 6 bases from V and 0 bases from J, with 11 bases between. The CDR3 sequence: CASRLERANYGYTF. CDR3 in DNA: TGTGCCAGCAGGCTCGAGAGAGCTAACTATGGCTACACCTTC.

The chain links TRBV19 to TRBJ2-6; D is uncertain. The CDR3 consists of 16 residues. The V gene lost 9 bases and the J gene lost 4 bases, with 19 bases spanning the gap. The V gene's germline CDR1 is LNHDA and CDR2 SQIVND (reference sequence). The CDR3 region is CASTLAPGLGANVLTF. CDR3 bases: TGTGCCAGCACCCTCGCCCCAGGCCTCGGGGCCAACGTCCTGACTTTC.

In nucleotides, the CDR3 is TGTGCCAGCAGCCCCGGGGGGGGAACGAACACTGAAGCTTTCTTT. As protein: CASSPGGGTNTEAFF. The chain recombines TRBV3-1 (or the pseudogene TRBV3-2) with TRBJ1-1, with a tentative D call TRBD1 (5 bases). Germline-derived CDR1 and CDR2 are LGHDT and YNNKEL (reference sequence). The CDR3 extends over 15 amino acids. Trimming removed 4 bases from V and 1 base from J, with 13 bases in between.

CDR3 sequence: CAWSVMSNQPQHF. The CDR3 nucleotides read TGTGCCTGGAGTGTTATGAGCAATCAGCCCCAGCATTTT. V usage is TRBV30 and J usage is TRBJ1-5; D is undetermined. From germline, CDR1 is GTSNPN and CDR2 SVGIG (reference sequence). The V and J ends lost 0 bases and 1 base respectively, with 4 bases between them. The CDR3 totals 13 residues.